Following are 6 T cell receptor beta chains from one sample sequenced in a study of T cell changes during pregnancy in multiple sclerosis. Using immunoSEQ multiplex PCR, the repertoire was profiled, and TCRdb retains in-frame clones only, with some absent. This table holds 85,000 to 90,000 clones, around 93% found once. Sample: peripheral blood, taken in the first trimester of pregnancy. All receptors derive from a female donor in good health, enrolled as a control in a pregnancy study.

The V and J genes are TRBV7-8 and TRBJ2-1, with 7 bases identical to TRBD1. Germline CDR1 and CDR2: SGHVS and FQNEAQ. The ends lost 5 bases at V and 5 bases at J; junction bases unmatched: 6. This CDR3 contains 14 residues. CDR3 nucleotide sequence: TGTGCCAGCAGCCGGACAGGTTCACACAATGAGCAGTTCTTC. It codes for CASSRTGSHNEQFF. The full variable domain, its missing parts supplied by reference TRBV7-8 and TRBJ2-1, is GAGVSQSPRYKVAKRGQDVALRCDPISGHVSLFWYQQALGQGPEFLTYFQNEAQLDKSGLPSDRFFAERPEGSVSTLKIQRTQQEDSAVYLCASSRTGSHNEQFFGPGTRLTVL.

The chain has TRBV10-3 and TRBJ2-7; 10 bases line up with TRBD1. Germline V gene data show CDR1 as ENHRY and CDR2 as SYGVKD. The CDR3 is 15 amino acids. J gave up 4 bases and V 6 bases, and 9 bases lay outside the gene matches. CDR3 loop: CAIREPGQGRYEQYF. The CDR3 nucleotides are TGTGCCATCAGGGAACCGGGACAGGGGAGATACGAGCAGTACTTC.

CDR3 nucleotide sequence: TGTGCCAGCAGCATTCGACAGGGGGGCGCAGATACGCAGTATTTT. Translation gives CASSIRQGGADTQYF. This chain connects TRBV7-9 to TRBJ2-3; TRBD1 aligns across 9 bases. Losses at the gene ends were 5 bases for V and 4 bases for J; bases not matched to a gene: 7. The germline V gene encodes CDR1 SEHNR and CDR2 FQNEAQ (reference sequence). The CDR3 is 15 residues long.

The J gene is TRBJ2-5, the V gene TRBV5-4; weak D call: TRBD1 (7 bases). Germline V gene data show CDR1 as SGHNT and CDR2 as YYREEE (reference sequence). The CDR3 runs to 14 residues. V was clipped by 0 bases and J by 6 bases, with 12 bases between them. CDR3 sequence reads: CASSLDQGGQTQYF. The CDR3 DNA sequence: TGTGCCAGCAGCTTGGACCAGGGGGGACAGACCCAGTACTTC. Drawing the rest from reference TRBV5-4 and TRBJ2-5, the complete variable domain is ETGVTQSPTHLIKTRGQQVTLRCSSQSGHNTVSWYQQALGQGPQFIFQYYREEENGRGNFPPRFSGLQFPNYSSELNVNALELDDSALYLCASSLDQGGQTQYFGPGTRLLVL.

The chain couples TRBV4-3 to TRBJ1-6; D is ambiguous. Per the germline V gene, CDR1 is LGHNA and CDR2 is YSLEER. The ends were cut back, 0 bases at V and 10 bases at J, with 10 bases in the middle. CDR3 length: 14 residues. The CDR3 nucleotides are TGCGCCAGCAGCCAAGATGGAGGGAGATCACCCCTCCACTTT. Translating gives CASSQDGGRSPLHF.

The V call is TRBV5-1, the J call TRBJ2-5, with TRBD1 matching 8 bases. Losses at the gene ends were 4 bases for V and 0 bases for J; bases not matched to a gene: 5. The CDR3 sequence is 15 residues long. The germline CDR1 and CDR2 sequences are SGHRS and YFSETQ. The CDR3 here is CASSKGQANQETQYF. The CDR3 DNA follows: TGCGCCAGCAGCAAGGGACAGGCGAACCAAGAGACCCAGTACTTC.